This is a list of T cell receptor beta chains from one sample in a study of blood T cell repertoires in COVID-19. Sequencing used immunoSEQ multiplex PCR; TCRdb keeps in-frame clones, though not all of them. Among about 240,000 clones listed, about 80% were seen once. The sequenced material came from peripheral blood. The receptors derive from an elderly woman with acute or convalescent COVID-19. Each CDR3 is given with its conserved first and last residue. The D gene is left open where the match is weak. Not all rows give a size; the values are once, few, many and, for expanded clones, a class.

j_gene: TRBJ1-2; d_gene: TRBD1; abundance: NA; v_gene: TRBV9; CDR3nt: TGTGCCAGCAGCCTGGGACAGTTCCCTAACTATGGCTACACCTTC; CDR3aa: CASSLGQFPNYGYTF
j_gene: TRBJ1-4; d_gene: NA; abundance: NA; v_gene: TRBV4-1; CDR3nt: TGCGCCAGCAGCCAAGAATTCGGAGGAACTAATGAAAAACTGTTTTTT; CDR3aa: CASSQEFGGTNEKLFF
j_gene: TRBJ1-3; d_gene: NA; abundance: NA; v_gene: TRBV28; CDR3nt: TGTGCCAGCAGTTTCCCCCGACAGCTAAGCTCTGGAAACACCATATATTTT; CDR3aa: CASSFPRQLSSGNTIYF
j_gene: TRBJ2-2; d_gene: NA; abundance: NA; v_gene: TRBV5-1; CDR3nt: TGCGCCAGCCGTCCCGGACAGACGAACACCGGGGAGCTGTTTTTT; CDR3aa: CASRPGQTNTGELFF
j_gene: TRBJ1-5; d_gene: TRBD1; abundance: NA; v_gene: TRBV12-3/TRBV12-4; CDR3nt: TGTGCCAGCAGCCGGACAGGGAATCAGCCCCAGCATTTT; CDR3aa: CASSRTGNQPQHF
j_gene: TRBJ2-3; d_gene: NA; abundance: NA; v_gene: TRBV19; CDR3nt: TGTGCCAGTAGTATAGGACCAGGTTCGGATACGCAGTATTTT; CDR3aa: CASSIGPGSDTQYF
j_gene: TRBJ1-2; d_gene: NA; abundance: NA; v_gene: TRBV6-6; CDR3nt: TGTGCCAGCAGTACTACCGGCGCGGACTATGGCTACACCTTC; CDR3aa: CASSTTGADYGYTF
j_gene: TRBJ2-7; d_gene: NA; abundance: NA; v_gene: TRBV6-1; CDR3nt: TGTGCCAGCAGTGAAGCGACAGGGAGGTACGAGCAGTACTTC; CDR3aa: CASSEATGRYEQYF
j_gene: TRBJ1-1; d_gene: NA; abundance: NA; v_gene: TRBV30; CDR3nt: TGTGCCGGAGGCCCCACGGTGACTGAAGCTTTCTTT; CDR3aa: CAGGPTVTEAFF
j_gene: TRBJ2-7; d_gene: NA; abundance: NA; v_gene: TRBV5-4; CDR3nt: TGTGCCAGCAGCTTGGCAGGGTTCTACGAGCAGTACTTC; CDR3aa: CASSLAGFYEQYF
j_gene: TRBJ2-4; d_gene: TRBD1; abundance: NA; v_gene: TRBV9; CDR3nt: TGTGCCAGCAGCCCACCGGGACAGAAAAAAAACATTCAGTACTTC; CDR3aa: CASSPPGQKKNIQYF
j_gene: TRBJ2-3; d_gene: NA; abundance: NA; v_gene: TRBV7-8; CDR3nt: TGTGCCAGCAGCTTAAGTAGGGGCTCAGATACGCAGTATTTT; CDR3aa: CASSLSRGSDTQYF
j_gene: TRBJ1-1; d_gene: NA; abundance: few; v_gene: TRBV15; CDR3nt: TGTGCCACCAGCAGTGAGCTGATCCCTCGCACAGGGTCCCCTGAAGCTTTCTTT; CDR3aa: CATSSELIPRTGSPEAFF
j_gene: TRBJ1-2; d_gene: NA; abundance: NA; v_gene: TRBV5-1; CDR3nt: TGCGCCAGCAGCCCGGGTGAGGGTACTTATGGCTACACCTTC; CDR3aa: CASSPGEGTYGYTF
j_gene: TRBJ1-6; d_gene: NA; abundance: NA; v_gene: TRBV28; CDR3nt: TGTGCCAGCAGTTTAGTCCGAGCGGGTAATTCACCCCTCCACTTT; CDR3aa: CASSLVRAGNSPLHF
j_gene: TRBJ1-5; d_gene: NA; abundance: once; v_gene: TRBV7-2; CDR3nt: TGTGCCAGCAGCTTAGACAGATACGCGGGGCCCCAGCATTTT; CDR3aa: CASSLDRYAGPQHF
j_gene: TRBJ1-3; d_gene: NA; abundance: once; v_gene: TRBV6-5; CDR3nt: TGTGCCAGCAGTACTCGGACAAACTCTGGAAACACCATATATTTT; CDR3aa: CASSTRTNSGNTIYF
j_gene: TRBJ2-6; d_gene: TRBD1; abundance: NA; v_gene: TRBV12-5; CDR3nt: TGTGCTAGTGGCGGAGGACAGGGGCCCGCCAACGTCCTGACTTTC; CDR3aa: CASGGGQGPANVLTF
j_gene: TRBJ2-3; d_gene: NA; abundance: NA; v_gene: TRBV20-1; CDR3nt: TGCAGTGCTAGTGGGCTTTGGCGGGGCACAGATACGCAGTATTTT; CDR3aa: CSASGLWRGTDTQYF
j_gene: TRBJ1-1; d_gene: NA; abundance: few; v_gene: TRBV5-1; CDR3nt: TGCGCCAGCAGCCCCCCGGGGGCTGAAGCTTTCTTT; CDR3aa: CASSPPGAEAFF